This is a list of T cell receptor beta chains from one sample in a study of T-cell memory formation after mild COVID-19. TCRdb re-derived calls from the 5' RACE reads in MiXCR, one entry per CDR3 protein. The profile shows more than 350,000 distinct CDR3 sequences, around a fifth of them singletons. Source material: PBMCs or a T cell subset sorted from them (not recorded which). The receptor set was obtained from an adult woman who had mild COVID-19 (a few samples of this study predate the infection). Cell type and time point are not known. Each CDR3 is given with its conserved first and last residue. Fields, in order: J gene, D gene, V gene, clone size, CDR3 DNA, CDR3 protein. D genes are given only for firm matches. For some rows the clone size is stated as once, few or many, or as a class when expanded; others skip it.

J: TRBJ1-1; D: -; V: TRBV12-3/TRBV12-4; size: many; DNA: TGTGCCAGCAGACACAGAAGAATGAACACTGAAGCTTTCTTT; CDR3: CASRHRRMNTEAFF
J: TRBJ2-1; D: TRBD2; V: TRBV7-8; size: -; DNA: TGTGCCAGCAGCCCTGGGCGGGAGAGCTCCTACAATGAGCAGTTCTTC; CDR3: CASSPGRESSYNEQFF
J: TRBJ2-1; D: TRBD2; V: TRBV4-3; size: few; DNA: TGCGCCAGCAGCCAAGGGACTAGCGGGAGGGCCCTCAATGAGCAGTTCTTC; CDR3: CASSQGTSGRALNEQFF
J: TRBJ1-2; D: -; V: TRBV20-1; size: -; DNA: TGCAGTGCCGGGGAGGGCTATGGCTACACCTTC; CDR3: CSAGEGYGYTF
J: TRBJ1-1; D: -; V: TRBV12-3/TRBV12-4; size: few; DNA: TGTGCCAGCAAGGACATGAACACTGAAGCTTTCTTT; CDR3: CASKDMNTEAFF
J: TRBJ2-5; D: TRBD2; V: TRBV5-1; size: -; DNA: TGCGCCAGCAGCTTTGGCCTAGCGGAGCAAGAGACCCAGTACTTC; CDR3: CASSFGLAEQETQYF
J: TRBJ2-5; D: -; V: TRBV25-1; size: few; DNA: TGTGCCAGCAGTCACGGGAAAGAGACCCAGTACTTC; CDR3: CASSHGKETQYF
J: TRBJ1-1; D: -; V: TRBV29-1; size: -; DNA: TGCAGCGTGGGAGAACCCCGAGGACGAGCTGAAGCTTTCTTT; CDR3: CSVGEPRGRAEAFF
J: TRBJ2-2; D: -; V: TRBV5-1; size: -; DNA: TGCGCCAGCAGCTTGGCCCCTTATGGCGGGGAGCTGTTTTTT; CDR3: CASSLAPYGGELFF
J: TRBJ1-4; D: TRBD1; V: TRBV5-1; size: -; DNA: TGCGCCAGCAGCGACGGACAGGCCAATAGGGGAAAACTGTTTTTT; CDR3: CASSDGQANRGKLFF
J: TRBJ2-5; D: -; V: TRBV29-1; size: -; DNA: TGCAGCGTGGGGGTGGGGACCCAGTACTTC; CDR3: CSVGVGTQYF
J: TRBJ2-2; D: -; V: TRBV5-4; size: few; DNA: TGTGCCAGCAGCTTGGATTTTGAGGGTGGCACCGGGGAGCTGTTTTTT; CDR3: CASSLDFEGGTGELFF
J: TRBJ2-1; D: -; V: TRBV12-5; size: -; DNA: TGTGCTAGTGGTTTCCCTGTCGAGGGGGATGAGCAGTTCTTC; CDR3: CASGFPVEGDEQFF
J: TRBJ2-7; D: TRBD2; V: TRBV9; size: -; DNA: TGTGCCAGCAGCGTAGGAACTAGCGGGAGTTCTTACGAGCAGTACTTC; CDR3: CASSVGTSGSSYEQYF
J: TRBJ2-3; D: -; V: TRBV27; size: many; DNA: TGTGCCAGCAGCAGTCATAGCACAGATACGCAGTATTTT; CDR3: CASSSHSTDTQYF
J: TRBJ2-3; D: -; V: TRBV7-2; size: few; DNA: TGTGCCAGCAGCCTCCGATCCGGACCTGGCACGATCAGCACAGATACGCAGTATTTT; CDR3: CASSLRSGPGTISTDTQYF
J: TRBJ1-6; D: TRBD1; V: TRBV11-3; size: -; DNA: TGTGCCAGCAGCCCCTACAGGGGACTGAATTCACCCCTCCACTTT; CDR3: CASSPYRGLNSPLHF
J: TRBJ2-3; D: -; V: TRBV6-2/TRBV6-3; size: -; DNA: TGTGCCAGCACGTGGGGGCCTAGCACAGATACGCAGTATTTT; CDR3: CASTWGPSTDTQYF
J: TRBJ1-1; D: -; V: TRBV6-2/TRBV6-3; size: -; DNA: TGTGCCAGCAAGGGTGGGGGGCTCCGAGGAAGTGCTGAAGCTTTCTTT; CDR3: CASKGGGLRGSAEAFF
J: TRBJ1-4; D: TRBD1; V: TRBV9; size: -; DNA: TGTGCCAGCAGCGAGCGGGGGACAGGGCGTGAAAAACTGTTTTTT; CDR3: CASSERGTGREKLFF
J: TRBJ2-7; D: -; V: TRBV20-1; size: many; DNA: TGCAGTGTCAGGGTCAGGAGGGGCTACGAGCAGTACTTC; CDR3: CSVRVRRGYEQYF
J: TRBJ2-7; D: TRBD1; V: TRBV18; size: -; DNA: TGTGCCAGCTCACCAAGGGGGACAGGGTCCTACGAGCAGTACTTC; CDR3: CASSPRGTGSYEQYF
J: TRBJ1-5; D: -; V: TRBV12-3/TRBV12-4; size: few; DNA: TGTGCCAGCAGTTCGTTTGGGACGGATAGCAATCAGCCCCAGCATTTT; CDR3: CASSSFGTDSNQPQHF
J: TRBJ1-1; D: -; V: TRBV9; size: -; DNA: TGTGCCAGCAGCGTAGAGGCGGGAATGAACACTGAAGCTTTCTTT; CDR3: CASSVEAGMNTEAFF
J: TRBJ2-7; D: TRBD1; V: TRBV5-6; size: few; DNA: TGTGCCAGCTTTTCGGGACAGGAGGACTACGAGCAGTACTTC; CDR3: CASFSGQEDYEQYF
J: TRBJ2-5; D: -; V: TRBV15; size: many; DNA: TGTGCCACCAGCCCGGGTGAGAAGACCCAGTACTTC; CDR3: CATSPGEKTQYF
J: TRBJ2-1; D: -; V: TRBV4-1; size: few; DNA: TGCGCCAGCAACAAAAGGGATCGGGGGAATGAGCAGTTCTTC; CDR3: CASNKRDRGNEQFF
J: TRBJ2-5; D: -; V: TRBV3-1; size: -; DNA: TGTGCCAGCAGCCAACTCTCCGGGACGTCGGGGGAGACCCAGTACTTC; CDR3: CASSQLSGTSGETQYF
J: TRBJ2-2; D: TRBD1; V: TRBV9; size: few; DNA: TGTGCCAGCAGCGTAGGAACAGGGGTAACCGGGGAGCTGTTTTTT; CDR3: CASSVGTGVTGELFF
J: TRBJ1-5; D: -; V: TRBV18; size: -; DNA: TGTGCCAGCTCACCCTCTCGGGAAGGCGGGCAGCCCCAGCATTTT; CDR3: CASSPSREGGQPQHF
J: TRBJ2-7; D: -; V: TRBV7-9; size: few; DNA: TGTGCCAGCAGCTTACCGCCCAGGGGCGAGCAGTACTTC; CDR3: CASSLPPRGEQYF
J: TRBJ1-1; D: -; V: TRBV2; size: -; DNA: TGTGCCAGCAGGGAGTTACTCGGAGGTAAAGCTTTCTTT; CDR3: CASRELLGGKAFF
J: TRBJ1-4; D: -; V: TRBV7-2; size: few; DNA: TGTGCCAGCAGCTTAGATCATGGCAGGGTCGATGAAAAACTGTTTTTT; CDR3: CASSLDHGRVDEKLFF
J: TRBJ2-5; D: TRBD1; V: TRBV5-1; size: -; DNA: TGCGCCAGCAATGAGGGGGCCGGAGGAGAGACCCAGTACTTC; CDR3: CASNEGAGGETQYF
J: TRBJ2-3; D: -; V: TRBV7-8; size: -; DNA: TGTGCCAGCAGCTTAGCGTACGGGAGTAGCACAGATACGCAGTATTTT; CDR3: CASSLAYGSSTDTQYF
J: TRBJ1-2; D: -; V: TRBV4-1; size: -; DNA: TGCGCCAGCAGCCAAGTACTGACACCCAACTATGGCTACACCTTC; CDR3: CASSQVLTPNYGYTF
J: TRBJ1-2; D: -; V: TRBV3-1; size: few; DNA: TGTGCCAGCAGCCAAGATCCAGAAAACTATGGCTACACCTTC; CDR3: CASSQDPENYGYTF
J: TRBJ1-1; D: -; V: TRBV20-1; size: few; DNA: TGCAGTGCTAGAGACCCGCAGGGTTTCACTGAAGCTTTCTTT; CDR3: CSARDPQGFTEAFF
J: TRBJ1-5; D: TRBD1; V: TRBV5-1; size: -; DNA: TGCGCCAGCAGCTTCGGGGACAGGGCGAATCAGCCCCAGCATTTT; CDR3: CASSFGDRANQPQHF
J: TRBJ2-3; D: -; V: TRBV20-1; size: -; DNA: TGCAGTGCTAGAGCAGCATTGTTCGGGAGCACAGATACGCAGTATTTT; CDR3: CSARAALFGSTDTQYF
J: TRBJ2-4; D: -; V: TRBV10-3; size: -; DNA: TGTGCCATCAGTGGCGACGGGATAACGGGCACCAAAAACATTCAGTACTTC; CDR3: CAISGDGITGTKNIQYF
J: TRBJ2-4; D: TRBD2; V: TRBV7-8; size: many; DNA: TGTGCCAGCAGCCGGGGGTTGCGGGAGGCCAAAAACATTCAGTACTTC; CDR3: CASSRGLREAKNIQYF
J: TRBJ2-1; D: -; V: TRBV20-1; size: few; DNA: TGCAGTGCATCTCCAGCTCCCAGCGGTGAGCAGTTCTTC; CDR3: CSASPAPSGEQFF
J: TRBJ2-7; D: -; V: TRBV4-1; size: -; DNA: TGCGCCAGCAGCGCGGAGGGTGCCTACGAGCAGTACTTC; CDR3: CASSAEGAYEQYF
J: TRBJ2-4; D: TRBD1; V: TRBV6-5; size: many; DNA: TGTGCCAGCAGAGGACAGGGGGCAGGTAACATTCAGTACTTC; CDR3: CASRGQGAGNIQYF
J: TRBJ2-1; D: TRBD2; V: TRBV20-1; size: medium-sized; DNA: TGCAGTGCTAGATCGGGAGGGGACGTTGAGCAGTTCTTC; CDR3: CSARSGGDVEQFF
J: TRBJ2-1; D: TRBD2; V: TRBV19; size: -; DNA: TGTGCCAGTAGTAGGCTAGCGGGGTCACAGCGCAATGAGCAGTTCTTC; CDR3: CASSRLAGSQRNEQFF
J: TRBJ2-3; D: -; V: TRBV11-3; size: few; DNA: TGTGCCAGCAGCCCAACCAGGACAGCTACAGATACGCAGTATTTT; CDR3: CASSPTRTATDTQYF
J: TRBJ1-4; D: -; V: TRBV15; size: few; DNA: TGTGCCACCAGCAGAGATAACAGTTGGGAGAAACTGTTTTTT; CDR3: CATSRDNSWEKLFF
J: TRBJ2-3; D: TRBD2; V: TRBV20-1; size: -; DNA: TGCAGTGCTATTAGCGGGGGTAAAGATACGCAGTATTTT; CDR3: CSAISGGKDTQYF
J: TRBJ2-7; D: TRBD1; V: TRBV7-6; size: few; DNA: TGTGCCAGCAGCTTACAGGGGGCCGAGTACGAGCAGTACTTC; CDR3: CASSLQGAEYEQYF
J: TRBJ2-7; D: TRBD1; V: TRBV7-3; size: many; DNA: TGTGCCAGCAGCTTACATCCGGGACAGGGCTACGAGCAGTACTTC; CDR3: CASSLHPGQGYEQYF